Listed below are T cell receptor beta chains from one sample, sequenced in a study of T cell repertoires in cytomegalovirus infection. One entry per CDR3 protein, called by TCRdb with MiXCR from the reads. Counted here are 900,000 to 950,000 distinct CDR3 sequences, around 32% occurring once; the ten biggest clones make up around 15%. These TCRs' antigens remain unknown. The sample in question was cultured CD8+ T cells from PBMCs, obtained from culture after CMV antigen stimulation. The receptors stem from a human donor in good health (CMV status not recorded). Some clones in this sample may be carry-over from other donors' samples. Each CDR3 is given with its conserved first and last residue. D genes are given only for firm matches. Expanded clones are given a class, and other clones once, few, many or no size at all.

d_gene	v_gene	len	abundance	j_gene	CDR3nt	CDR3aa
NA	TRBV5-4	19	NA	TRBJ1-6	TGTGCCAGCAGCTCCCTGGGGGCAGCGGATCCGCCCTATAATTCACCCCTCCACTTT	CASSSLGAADPPYNSPLHF
TRBD2	TRBV4-2	17	few	TRBJ2-3	TGTGCCAGCAGCCAAGCTAGCGGGGGGGATAATACAGATACGCAGTATTTT	CASSQASGGDNTDTQYF
TRBD2	TRBV7-6	18	NA	TRBJ2-5	TGTACCAGCAGCCCGGCTCGGGGGGGACAAATGGGCCAAGAGACCCAGTACTTC	CTSSPARGGQMGQETQYF
TRBD1	TRBV7-2	15	many	TRBJ1-2	TGTGCCAGCAGCTTGGAGGGGGCGCCTAACTATGGCTACACCTTC	CASSLEGAPNYGYTF
TRBD2	TRBV6-2/TRBV6-3	15	NA	TRBJ2-7	TGTGCCAGCACCTCTCTGACTAGCGGGGGCGACGAGCAGTACTTC	CASTSLTSGGDEQYF
NA	TRBV7-2	16	many	TRBJ2-4	TGTGCCAGCAGCGAGACAGTACAACTAGCCAAAAACATTCAGTACTTC	CASSETVQLAKNIQYF
NA	TRBV12-3/TRBV12-4	15	NA	TRBJ2-7	TGTGCCAGCAGTTGGGGGCGAACGTTACCCTACGAGCAGTACTTC	CASSWGRTLPYEQYF
NA	TRBV6-5	15	NA	TRBJ1-1	TGTGCCAGCTCTTACAGGGAGTCGATGAACACTGAAGCTTTCTTT	CASSYRESMNTEAFF
NA	TRBV7-2	16	many	TRBJ2-4	TGTGCCAGCAGCTCACCATCCCCAGGGCCCAAAAACATTCAGTACTTC	CASSSPSPGPKNIQYF
NA	TRBV7-9	14	NA	TRBJ2-1	TGTGCCAGCAGCTTAGGTCGTCACGAGAATGAGCAGTTCTTC	CASSLGRHENEQFF
TRBD1	TRBV6-6	17	few	TRBJ2-1	TGTGCCAGCAGTTACTCGAATCCCGGACAGGTTAATAATGAGCAGTTCTTC	CASSYSNPGQVNNEQFF
TRBD2	TRBV7-7	19	once	TRBJ2-2	TGTGCTAGCAGCTCCGGGACTAGCGGGGGGGCCCCAGGAACCGGGGAGCTGTTTTTT	CASSSGTSGGAPGTGELFF
TRBD1	TRBV7-9	13	NA	TRBJ2-7	TGTGCCAGCAGCTCCCGGGACAGGGGCGAGCAGTACTTC	CASSSRDRGEQYF
NA	TRBV6-2/TRBV6-3	14	few	TRBJ2-3	TGTGCCACCTCGTTTACCGTCTACACAGATACGCAGTATTTT	CATSFTVYTDTQYF
TRBD2	TRBV7-4	16	NA	TRBJ2-5	TGTGCCACCAGCTCCGCGTCTAGCGGGGGGGCGGAGACCCAGTACTTC	CATSSASSGGAETQYF
NA	TRBV6-5	14	few	TRBJ1-1	TGTGCCAGCAGTTACTCCCTTTCGTGGACTGAAGCTTTCTTT	CASSYSLSWTEAFF
NA	TRBV7-9	14	few	TRBJ2-5	TGTGCCAGCAGCGGGGACCGGAGAATAGAGACCCAGTACTTC	CASSGDRRIETQYF
NA	TRBV7-9	14	NA	TRBJ1-4	TGTGCCAACAGCTTTGGCCCGAGGGGTGAAAAACTGTTTTTT	CANSFGPRGEKLFF
NA	TRBV7-9	13	NA	TRBJ2-7	TGTGCCAGCAGCTCCTATTATTCCTACGAGCAGTACTTC	CASSSYYSYEQYF
TRBD2	TRBV6-5	14	once	TRBJ2-1	TGTGCCAGCAGTTACGGGGGGGGGAACAATGAGCAGTTCTTC	CASSYGGGNNEQFF
NA	TRBV7-6	15	many	TRBJ2-1	TGTGCCAGCAGCTTAACCGGGGGAGACTACAATGAGCAGTTCTTC	CASSLTGGDYNEQFF
NA	TRBV27	16	NA	TRBJ1-5	TGTGCCAGCCGCCGGTGGGGGGCAGCCCACAATCAGCCCCAGCATTTT	CASRRWGAAHNQPQHF
TRBD1	TRBV24-1	15	NA	TRBJ2-1	TGTGCCACCAGTGAGACAGGGGGCGCTTCCAATGAGCAGTTCTTC	CATSETGGASNEQFF
NA	TRBV6-1	13	NA	TRBJ1-6	TGTGCCAGCAGAGGAGCCAGAGAGGATCCCCTCCACTTT	CASRGAREDPLHF